This is a list of T cell receptor beta chains from one sample in a study of T cells in Graves' hyperthyroidism and ophthalmopathy. Each CDR3 protein is one row after TCRdb ran MiXCR on the multiplex PCR reads. This table holds around 240,000 distinct CDR3 sequences, about 16% found once. Sequencing was carried out using blood. These receptors were taken from a woman between 18 and 29 years old with Graves' ophthalmopathy. Each CDR3 is given with its conserved first and last residue. D genes are given only for firm matches. A clone size is listed for some rows: how often the clone was seen (once, few, many), or a class if it is expanded.

j_call | v_call | d_call | clone_size | cdr3_nt | cdr3_aa
TRBJ1-1 | TRBV4-1 | TRBD1 | many | TGCGCCAGCAGATTCAGCCGGGACAGAGAAAGGAACACTGAAGCTTTCTTT | CASRFSRDRERNTEAFF
TRBJ2-3 | TRBV20-1 | TRBD2 | many | TGCAGTGCTCAAAGCGGGGGCGGCACAGATACGCAGTATTTT | CSAQSGGGTDTQYF
TRBJ2-7 | TRBV10-1 | - | many | TGCGCCAGCAGTGTAGCGGCGAATTACGAGCAGTACTTC | CASSVAANYEQYF
TRBJ1-5 | TRBV19 | - | - | TGTGCCAGTAGTATTGGGGGCTATAGCAATCAGCCCCAGCATTTT | CASSIGGYSNQPQHF
TRBJ2-4 | TRBV6-1 | TRBD1 | - | TGTGCCAGCAGAGAGACAGGGCAAAACATTCAGTACTTC | CASRETGQNIQYF
TRBJ1-5 | TRBV20-1 | - | many | TGCAGTGCTATTCCGGGCAGAAACCTCAATCAGCCCCAGCATTTT | CSAIPGRNLNQPQHF
TRBJ2-1 | TRBV24-1 | TRBD2 | - | TGTGCCACCAGTGACCCTAGCGGGAGCTCCTACAATGAGCAGTTCTTC | CATSDPSGSSYNEQFF
TRBJ1-5 | TRBV15 | - | many | TGTGCCACAGGAAAAAACAGGGAAAATCAGCCCCAGCATTTT | CATGKNRENQPQHF
TRBJ2-7 | TRBV12-3/TRBV12-4 | - | many | TGTGCCAGCAGTCCTGCTTGGAGCTCCTACGAGCAGTACTTC | CASSPAWSSYEQYF
TRBJ2-1 | TRBV5-4 | TRBD1 | many | TGTGCCAGCAGGCGGACAGGGGGCCAAAATGAGCAGTTCTTC | CASRRTGGQNEQFF
TRBJ1-1 | TRBV6-5 | - | - | TGTGCCAGCAGTTACTCTCGCGGGGGGGTGGTCACTGAAGCTTTCTTT | CASSYSRGGVVTEAFF
TRBJ1-1 | TRBV12-5 | TRBD1 | many | TGTGCTAGTGGTTTGCCGACAGGGATGAACACTGAAGCTTTCTTT | CASGLPTGMNTEAFF
TRBJ2-3 | TRBV20-1 | - | few | TGCAGTGCCCCGTGGGGCTCTCCAAGAGATACGCAGTATTTT | CSAPWGSPRDTQYF
TRBJ2-7 | TRBV7-7 | - | many | TGTGCTAGCAGCCCCTGGGGACAAACCAACGAGCAGTACTTC | CASSPWGQTNEQYF
TRBJ1-2 | TRBV30 | - | many | TGTGCCTGGAGTGCGGGCAGGGTCTATGGCTACACCTTC | CAWSAGRVYGYTF
TRBJ1-4 | TRBV20-1 | - | many | TGCAGTGCTACAGCCAGTGGACTCCCAGCAACTAATGAAAAACTGTTTTTT | CSATASGLPATNEKLFF
TRBJ2-2 | TRBV7-9 | - | many | TGTGCCAGCTTAGGCCCCGGGGAGCTGTTTTTT | CASLGPGELFF
TRBJ2-7 | TRBV28 | - | many | TGTGCCAGCAGTTCAAGGGTAACCACCTCCTACGAGCAGTACTTC | CASSSRVTTSYEQYF
TRBJ1-4 | TRBV4-1 | - | many | TGCGCCAGCAGCCAGGCAACTCCGGCAACTAATGAAAAACTGTTTTTT | CASSQATPATNEKLFF
TRBJ1-1 | TRBV6-1 | - | many | TGTGCCAGCAGTTATCGCACTGAAGCTTTCTTT | CASSYRTEAFF
TRBJ2-7 | TRBV19 | - | - | TGTGCCAGTAGGGACTTAGCCTCCTACGAGCAGTACTTC | CASRDLASYEQYF
TRBJ2-7 | TRBV7-2 | TRBD1 | many | TGTGCCAGCAGCTTTGACCGGGACAGGGGCTACGAGCAGTACTTC | CASSFDRDRGYEQYF
TRBJ1-4 | TRBV20-1 | - | many | TGCAGTGCTAGAGATCAGCGACTGGAAAAACTGTTTTTT | CSARDQRLEKLFF
TRBJ2-1 | TRBV5-6 | TRBD2 | few | TGTGCCAGCAGTCCCGGAGTAGCGGGAGTGGGTGAGCAGTTCTTC | CASSPGVAGVGEQFF
TRBJ2-1 | TRBV28 | TRBD2 | many | TGTGCCAGCAGCCAGCTAGCGGAGTACAATGAGCAGTTCTTC | CASSQLAEYNEQFF
TRBJ1-2 | TRBV7-8 | TRBD1 | many | TGTGCCAGCAGCCTAGGGACAGGGAGCTTATCTAACTATGGCTACACCTTC | CASSLGTGSLSNYGYTF
TRBJ1-3 | TRBV28 | - | many | TGTGCCAGCAGTTTATCCCTCGGAGGGGGGCCTCGAAACACCATATATTTT | CASSLSLGGGPRNTIYF
TRBJ1-2 | TRBV7-9 | - | many | TGTGCCAGCAGCTTAGACAGGGAAGCCTATGGCTACACCTTC | CASSLDREAYGYTF
TRBJ2-1 | TRBV20-1 | TRBD2 | many | TGCAGTGCTAGAGATAGCGGGGGACTCAATGAGCAGTTCTTC | CSARDSGGLNEQFF
TRBJ2-1 | TRBV27 | - | many | TGTGCCAGCAGTTTATTTCTGGGGCGGGAGCAGTTCTTC | CASSLFLGREQFF
TRBJ1-6 | TRBV6-1 | - | - | TGTGCCAGCACCCCAGACAGATATAATTCACCCCTCCACTTT | CASTPDRYNSPLHF
TRBJ1-2 | TRBV11-2 | TRBD1 | many | TGTGCCAGCAGTCCGGACAGGGGCTCAATAGGCTATGGCTACACCTTC | CASSPDRGSIGYGYTF
TRBJ2-2 | TRBV10-2 | TRBD2 | - | TGCGCCAGCAGTAAGATTAGCGGGGTGAACACCGGGGAGCTGTTTTTT | CASSKISGVNTGELFF
TRBJ2-3 | TRBV5-1 | TRBD2 | - | TGCGCCAGCAGCCCTCCGGGACTAGCGGGAGTCACAGATACGCAGTATTTT | CASSPPGLAGVTDTQYF
TRBJ2-7 | TRBV7-9 | - | - | TGTGCCAGCAGCTTAGTCAGGGCCTACGAGCAGTACTTC | CASSLVRAYEQYF
TRBJ2-4 | TRBV7-7 | TRBD2 | many | TGTGCTAGCAGCTTAGCGGCGGGAGGAGGGAACATTCAGTACTTC | CASSLAAGGGNIQYF
TRBJ1-1 | TRBV13 | - | many | TGTGCCAGCAGCATAGTCCAAACAGGGATCGCGGGCACTGAAGCTTTCTTT | CASSIVQTGIAGTEAFF
TRBJ1-5 | TRBV19 | TRBD1 | many | TGTGCCACGACAGGGAGGGGTGGCAATCAGCCCCAGCATTTT | CATTGRGGNQPQHF
TRBJ1-2 | TRBV6-1 | - | many | TGTGCCAGCACCACCCGGATTAACTATGGCTACACCTTC | CASTTRINYGYTF
TRBJ1-6 | TRBV20-1 | - | few | TGCAGTGCTAGATCCAGGGCCGGTAATTCACCCCTCCACTTT | CSARSRAGNSPLHF
TRBJ2-3 | TRBV20-1 | TRBD2 | many | TGCAGTGCGAGGCGGGGGGGGATTACAGATACGCAGTATTTT | CSARRGGITDTQYF
TRBJ2-3 | TRBV7-9 | - | many | TGTGCCAGCGCCTGGGCCGGGAGCACAGATACGCAGTATTTT | CASAWAGSTDTQYF
TRBJ1-1 | TRBV20-1 | TRBD1 | many | TGCAGTGCTAGGACAGGGTTGAACACTGAAGCTTTCTTT | CSARTGLNTEAFF
TRBJ2-3 | TRBV6-1 | TRBD2 | many | TGTGCCAGCAGTGAAACGCAAACGGGACTAGCGGTCCTTAGAGATACGCAGTATTTT | CASSETQTGLAVLRDTQYF
TRBJ2-1 | TRBV19 | - | many | TGTGCCAGTAGTCTCCGGACAGCGTACAATGAGCAGTTCTTC | CASSLRTAYNEQFF
TRBJ2-3 | TRBV14 | - | few | TGTGCCAGCAGCTATCAGCGGGGCACAGATACGCAGTATTTT | CASSYQRGTDTQYF
TRBJ2-4 | TRBV20-1 | - | many | TGCAGTGCTAGCCCCCAAGAGGGACCCCCTCGAGGAAACATTCAGTACTTC | CSASPQEGPPRGNIQYF